What follows are 27 T cell receptor beta chains derived from one specimen sequenced in a study of T cells in Graves' hyperthyroidism and ophthalmopathy. Amplification of TCR beta CDR3 regions was performed using RNA transcripts as template. A set of HTBI primers served as the primers for a first-round RT-PCR of the TCR CDR3. TCRdb ran MiXCR on the multiplex PCR reads and lists one entry per CDR3 protein. Found here are some 740,000 distinct CDR3 sequences, about 14% of them singletons; the top ten hold roughly 10%. The sample taken for sequencing was blood. The source of these receptors is a woman in her late teens or twenties with Graves' hyperthyroidism.

There are many counts of this clonotype. The V gene is TRBV28, the J gene TRBJ2-1; D perhaps matches TRBD1 (5 bases). V lost 6 bases to trimming and J lost 0 bases, with 12 bases between them. Germline CDR1 reads MDHEN; CDR2 reads SYDVKM. The CDR3 spans 15 residues. The CDR3 DNA follows: TGTGCCAGCAGGGGGCGGCTGAGCTCCTACAATGAGCAGTTCTTC. Protein sequence: CASRGRLSSYNEQFF. The whole variable domain, remainder taken from reference TRBV28 and TRBJ2-1, is DVKVTQSSRYLVKRTGEKVFLECVQDMDHENMFWYRQDPGLGLRLIYFSYDVKMKEKGDIPEGYSVSREKKERFSLILESASTNQTSMYLCASRGRLSSYNEQFFGPGTRLTVL.

This clonotype was observed a handful of times. The rearrangement links TRBV18 to TRBJ2-5, with TRBD2 matching over 14 bases. This CDR3 spans 16 amino acids. CDR1 is KGHSH and CDR2 is LQKENI in the germline V gene. V gave up 3 bases and J gave up 5 bases; unmatched junction bases: 5. The CDR3 nucleotides are TGTGCCAGCTCACCTCCGGGACTAGCGGGAGTTGAGACCCAGTACTTC. Its translation is CASSPPGLAGVETQYF.

The J gene is TRBJ1-2, the V gene TRBV7-9; 8 nucleotides match TRBD1. From germline, CDR1 is SEHNR and CDR2 FQNEAQ (reference sequence). The CDR3 is made up of 14 amino acids. Germline trimming cut 2 bases from V and 7 bases from J; bases unmatched to any gene: 6. The CDR3 protein is CASSLSGQGGGYTF. The CDR3 nucleotides read TGTGCCAGCAGCTTATCCGGACAGGGAGGTGGCTACACCTTC.

The chain couples TRBV28 to TRBJ2-3; a possible D gene is TRBD2 (6 bases). Trimming removed 6 bases from V and 5 bases from J, with 18 bases in between. Germline V lookup: CDR1 MDHEN, CDR2 SYDVKM. The CDR3 runs 15 residues. The CDR3 sequence is CASSVRTTFRDTQYF. CDR3 nucleotides: TGTGCCAGCAGCGTAAGGACTACCTTTCGAGATACGCAGTATTTT.

This clonotype was seen many times. This sequence joins TRBV6-1 and TRBJ1-2; 8 bases fit TRBD1. Trimming removed 5 bases from V and 9 bases from J; junction bases left unmatched: 14. The CDR3 extends over 15 amino acids. Per germline, CDR1 MNHNS and CDR2 SASEGT. CDR3 coding DNA: TGTGCCAGCAGTTCCGTCGGACAGGGAGCTCCACGCTACACCTTC. Protein sequence: CASSSVGQGAPRYTF.

This clonotype has ten or more counts. The chain joins TRBV28 to TRBJ2-7; 9 nucleotides line up with TRBD2. The germline V gene encodes CDR1 MDHEN and CDR2 SYDVKM. The CDR3 length is 16 residues. With 4 bases clipped from V and 4 bases from J, the junction kept 11 bases outside the gene matches. CDR3 amino acids: CASSSGGLAGTYEQYF. CDR3 DNA sequence: TGTGCCAGCAGTTCCGGGGGGCTAGCGGGAACTTACGAGCAGTACTTC. Complete variable domain (other parts from reference TRBV28 and TRBJ2-7): DVKVTQSSRYLVKRTGEKVFLECVQDMDHENMFWYRQDPGLGLRLIYFSYDVKMKEKGDIPEGYSVSREKKERFSLILESASTNQTSMYLCASSSGGLAGTYEQYFGPGTRLTVT.

V and J are TRBV6-1 and TRBJ1-1; 7 bases line up with TRBD1. Trimming took 6 bases from V and 1 from J; bases not matched to a gene: 5. Looked up from germline, CDR1 is MNHNS and CDR2 is SASEGT. The CDR3 contains 14 residues. The DNA for the CDR3 is TGTGCCAGCAGGCTTCGGACAGGGAACACTGAAGCTTTCTTT. Its protein product is CASRLRTGNTEAFF.

This clonotype was seen at least ten times. This sequence joins TRBV24-1 and TRBJ2-5, with D perhaps TRBD2 (6 bases). This CDR3 has 14 amino acids. From germline, CDR1 is KGHDR and CDR2 SFDVKD. The V end was cut by 1 base, the J end by 3 bases, with 8 bases between. The CDR3 spells CATSDLGGEETQYF. In DNA form, the CDR3 reads TGTGCCACCAGTGATTTAGGCGGGGAAGAGACCCAGTACTTC.

The table lists this clonotype with many counts. The chain couples TRBV20-1 to TRBJ2-3; a weak D match, TRBD2 (5 bases). The germline V and J ends were trimmed by 5 bases and 0 bases, with 12 bases remaining between them. This CDR3 is built from 14 residues. CDR1 is DFQATT and CDR2 is SNEGSKA in the germline V gene (reference sequence). DNA of the CDR3: TGCAGTGCTCCCCCAGCGGTTAGCACAGATACGCAGTATTTT. It yields the protein CSAPPAVSTDTQYF.

In this sample, this clonotype turned up many times. The rearrangement links TRBV7-3 to TRBJ2-1; 8 bases map to TRBD2. The CDR3 length is 13 residues. The V segment lost 5 bases and the J segment 9 bases; nucleotides outside the gene matches: 6. Germline values: CDR1 SGHTA, CDR2 FQGTGA. The DNA for the CDR3 is TGTGCCAGCAGCCCTCGGGGGGGGAGTGAGCAGTTCTTC. Translated: CASSPRGGSEQFF.

This clonotype turned up a few times. The chain carries TRBV12-3 or TRBV12-4 and TRBJ1-6; 8 nucleotides match TRBD1. V shed 4 bases and J 8 bases; nucleotides not matched to a gene: 4. This CDR3 has 14 residues. CDR3: CASSWTGTDSPLHF. Here the CDR3 DNA reads TGTGCCAGCAGTTGGACAGGGACGGATTCACCCCTCCACTTT.

The chain couples TRBV12-3 or TRBV12-4 to TRBJ2-1; a weak D match, TRBD1 (5 bases). The CDR3 sequence is 12 residues long. Trimming removed 2 bases from V and 8 bases from J, with 7 bases in between. This CDR3 is CASSLKGYEQFF. The DNA for the CDR3 is TGTGCCAGCAGTTTAAAGGGGTATGAGCAGTTCTTC.

This clonotype appeared once. This chain uses TRBV29-1 with TRBJ2-5; D is unresolved. The CDR3 runs 11 residues. V dropped 5 bases and J dropped 4 bases, with 8 bases sitting between them. In germline, CDR1 is SQVTM, CDR2 ANQGSEA. CDR3 region: CSVLRLETQYF. CDR3 nucleotide sequence: TGCAGCGTTCTTAGGTTAGAGACCCAGTACTTC.

This clonotype was counted many times. The CDR3 nucleotides read TGTGCCACAAGGGTTTCCTACGAGCAGTACTTC. This sequence encodes CATRVSYEQYF. The chain combines TRBV6-1 with TRBJ2-7; D is ambiguous. Germline V gives CDR1 MNHNS, CDR2 SASEGT. V shed 10 bases and J shed 1 base, with 8 bases lying between them. The CDR3 is 11 residues long.

In its sample, this clonotype was seen many times. This sequence joins TRBV2 and TRBJ1-4, with 7 bases fitting TRBD1. The V and J ends lost 7 bases and 0 bases, in that order; junction bases with no gene match: 11. Germline CDR1 and CDR2: SNHLY and FYNNEI. The CDR3 is 17 residues long. CDR3 amino acids: CASNRDRIVATNEKLFF. CDR3 DNA: TGTGCCAGCAACCGGGACAGAATAGTTGCAACTAATGAAAAACTGTTTTTT. Using reference TRBV2 and TRBJ1-4 for the parts outside the CDR3, the full variable domain is EPEVTQTPSHQVTQMGQEVILRCVPISNHLYFYWYRQILGQKVEFLVSFYNNEISEKSEIFDDQFSVERPDGSNFTLKIRSTKLEDSAMYFCASNRDRIVATNEKLFFGSGTQLSVL.

This clonotype was found many times. J is TRBJ2-7 and V is TRBV6-1; 8 bases line up with TRBD2. The CDR3 sequence is 15 residues long. The junction had 8 bases not matched to a gene; V was cut back by 5 bases and J by 2 bases. Per the germline V gene, CDR1 is MNHNS and CDR2 is SASEGT. The CDR3 coding sequence is TGTGCCAGCAGTTCCGTCCGGGGGGGTGCCTACGAGCAGTACTTC. Amino acid sequence: CASSSVRGGAYEQYF.

This clonotype was observed at least ten times. The chain couples TRBV30 to TRBJ2-2; no clear D. The CDR3 is made up of 13 amino acids. Trimming took 5 bases from V and 1 from J, leaving 8 bases between them. Germline V lookup: CDR1 GTSNPN, CDR2 SVGIG (reference sequence). CDR3 nucleotide sequence: TGTGCCTGGGCACGACAGAACACCGGGGAGCTGTTTTTT. It translates to CAWARQNTGELFF. The full variable domain, in which reference TRBV30 and TRBJ2-2 provide the parts outside the CDR3, is SQTIHQWPATLVQPVGSPLSLECTVEGTSNPNLYWYRQAAGRGLQLLFYSVGIGQISSEVPQNLSASRPQDRQFILSSKKLLLSDSGFYLCAWARQNTGELFFGEGSRLTVL.

The J gene is TRBJ2-1, the V gene TRBV15; 11 bases match TRBD2. Germline-derived CDR1 and CDR2 are LNHNV and YYDKDF (reference sequence). V was clipped by 5 bases and J by 7 bases; unmatched bases: 7. The CDR3 covers 15 residues. The CDR3 protein is CATSPRLAGPNEQFF. The CDR3 DNA sequence: TGTGCCACCAGCCCTAGACTAGCGGGACCAAATGAGCAGTTCTTC.

On this clonotype itself: A read error may produce the germline difference seen at one junction end. This sequence joins TRBV19 and TRBJ1-2; 10 bases are a match to TRBD1. The CDR3 runs 12 residues. Germline V lookup: CDR1 LNHDA, CDR2 SQIVND (reference sequence). The CDR3 DNA reads TGTGCCAGTAAGAGGGACAGGGGCCCTATGGCCTTC. Protein sequence: CASKRDRGPMAF.

This clonotype was seen at least ten times. The chain links TRBV20-1 to TRBJ2-7, with 8 bases lining up with TRBD1. The CDR3 runs to 13 residues. V was clipped by 0 bases and J by 6 bases; unmatched bases: 4. Germline V CDR1 and CDR2: DFQATT, SNEGSKA (reference sequence). In DNA form, the CDR3 reads TGCAGTGCTAGAGAGGGCAGGGGGCTCGAGCAGTACTTC. It encodes CSAREGRGLEQYF.

This clonotype was seen a handful of times. The chain couples TRBV28 to TRBJ2-1; D is ambiguous. Germline values: CDR1 MDHEN, CDR2 SYDVKM. The V gene lost 6 bases and the J gene lost 0 bases, with 21 bases spanning the gap. The CDR3 spans 18 residues. CDR3 protein: CASSPNFARKSSYNEQFF. The CDR3 DNA follows: TGTGCCAGCAGCCCTAACTTCGCCCGCAAGAGCTCCTACAATGAGCAGTTCTTC.

This clonotype was detected many times. The chain's CDR3 is CASSLLATRQTQYF. CDR3 coding DNA: TGTGCCAGCAGTTTATTGGCAACTCGGCAGACCCAGTACTTC. This chain uses TRBV12-3 or TRBV12-4 with TRBJ2-5; D is ambiguous. Trimming stripped 2 bases from V and 6 bases from J, with 13 bases between. The CDR3 has 14 residues.

This clonotype has at least ten counts. The J gene is TRBJ2-7, the V gene TRBV6-1; 8 bases fit TRBD2. The length of the CDR3 is 15 residues. The trim removed 8 bases at V and 3 bases at J, leaving 12 bases unmatched. Germline V lookup: CDR1 MNHNS, CDR2 SASEGT. CDR3 amino acids: CASARLAGGGYEQYF. DNA of the CDR3: TGTGCCAGCGCCCGGTTGGCGGGAGGAGGCTACGAGCAGTACTTC.

The J gene is TRBJ2-3, the V gene TRBV7-9; a weak D match, TRBD1 (6 bases). Germline V lookup: CDR1 SEHNR, CDR2 FQNEAQ (reference sequence). Trimming took 8 bases from V and 3 from J, leaving 18 bases between them. CDR3 size: 15 residues. The CDR3 loop reads CASSPPGALTDTQYF. The CDR3 coding sequence is TGTGCCAGCTCACCTCCAGGGGCTTTAACAGATACGCAGTATTTT.

This clonotype was seen more than once but under ten times. The DNA for the CDR3 is TGCGCCAGCAGCCAAGATCGCCGGGGGACTCCGCCGGAAGAGACCCAGTACTTC. Encoded protein: CASSQDRRGTPPEETQYF. V usage is TRBV4-1 and J usage is TRBJ2-5; tentative D call: TRBD2 (6 bases). The germline gives CDR1 MGHRA, CDR2 YSYEKL. The CDR3 totals 18 residues. V was cut by 0 bases and J by 3 bases, with 20 bases left in between.

The sample holds many counts of this clonotype. The rearrangement links TRBV11-1 to TRBJ2-1; 13 bases fit TRBD2. The CDR3 totals 16 residues. V was clipped by 5 bases and J by 7 bases; unmatched bases: 8. From germline, CDR1 is SGHAT and CDR2 FQDESV (reference sequence). CDR3 region: CASSDRTSGSGNEQFF. In DNA form, the CDR3 reads TGTGCCAGCAGCGATCGGACTAGCGGGAGTGGTAATGAGCAGTTCTTC.

This chain links TRBV28 with TRBJ2-5; 8 bases line up with TRBD2. The CDR3 loop spans 15 amino acids. The ends lost 6 bases at V and 4 bases at J; junction bases unmatched: 10. The germline CDR1 and CDR2 sequences are MDHEN and SYDVKM. Here the CDR3 DNA reads TGTGCCAGCAGCCGTCTGCTCGGGGGGGGAGAGACCCAGTACTTC. It codes for CASSRLLGGGETQYF.